This TCR beta chain came from a study of CD8 T cells in Susac syndrome. The germline gives CDR1 SNHLY, CDR2 FYNNEI. V lost 7 bases to trimming and J lost 4 bases, with 15 bases between them. This CDR3 region has 14 residues. This clonotype showed up just once. Reverse transcription of about 0.5 to 1 ug RNA was carried out with random hexamers. TCRdb reanalysed the immunoSEQ multiplex PCR reads using MiXCR and keeps one entry per CDR3 protein. Here the sample spans approximately 120,000 distinct CDR3 sequences, approximately 93% being singletons. The V gene is TRBV2, the J gene TRBJ2-3; possibly TRBD2 for D (7 bases). Source material: CD8+ T cells from PBMCs. This clonotype originated in a human donor with multiple sclerosis. Here the CDR3 DNA reads TGTGCCAGCATAACAAGGGGGGGACCAGATACGCAGTATTTT. Its translation is CASITRGGPDTQYF. Filled out from reference TRBV2 and TRBJ2-3, the complete variable domain reads EPEVTQTPSHQVTQMGQEVILRCVPISNHLYFYWYRQILGQKVEFLVSFYNNEISEKSEIFDDQFSVERPDGSNFTLKIRSTKLEDSAMYFCASITRGGPDTQYFGPGTRLTVL.